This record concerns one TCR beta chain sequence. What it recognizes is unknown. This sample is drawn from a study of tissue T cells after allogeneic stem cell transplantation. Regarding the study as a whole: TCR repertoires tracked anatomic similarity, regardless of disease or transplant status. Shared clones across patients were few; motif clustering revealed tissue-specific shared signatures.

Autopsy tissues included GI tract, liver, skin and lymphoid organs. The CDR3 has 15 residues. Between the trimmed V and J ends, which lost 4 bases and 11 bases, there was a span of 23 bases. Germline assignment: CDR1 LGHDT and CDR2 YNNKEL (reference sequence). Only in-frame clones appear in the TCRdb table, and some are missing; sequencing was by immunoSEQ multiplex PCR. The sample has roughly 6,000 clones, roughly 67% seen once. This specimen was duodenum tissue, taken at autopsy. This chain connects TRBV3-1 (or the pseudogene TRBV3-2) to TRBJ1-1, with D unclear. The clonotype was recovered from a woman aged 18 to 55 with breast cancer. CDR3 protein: CASSREKAGSGVAFF. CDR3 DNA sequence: TGTGCCAGCAGCCGGGAGAAAGCAGGCTCTGGGGTTGCTTTCTTT.